Below, 21 T cell receptor beta chains from the same sample are listed, as sequenced in a study of cytomegalovirus exposure and HLA in healthy donors. 13 Jbeta primers and 60 Vbeta primers were used for the PCR. TCRdb's copy holds only in-frame clones and misses some; the assay was immunoSEQ multiplex PCR. Here the sample spans about 180,000 clones, about 80% being singletons. The sample consisted of PBMCs. The source of these receptors is a woman aged 60 to 75 in good health and CMV-seropositive.

The rearrangement uses TRBV10-1 and TRBJ2-1; possible D gene TRBD2, 6 bases. The CDR3 is 14 amino acids. Looked up from germline, CDR1 is WNHNN and CDR2 is SYGVQD (reference sequence). CDR3 nucleotide sequence: TGCGCGCCAGGAGGGGAGAGCTCCTACAATGAGCAGTTCTTC. Translated, it gives CAPGGESSYNEQFF.

This chain joins TRBV19 and TRBJ1-1, with D possibly TRBD1 on 5 matching bases. The V end lost 5 bases, the J end lost 2 bases, and 15 bases lay between the germline ends. The CDR3 has 15 amino acids. Germline V gene data show CDR1 as LNHDA and CDR2 as SQIVND (reference sequence). As DNA, the CDR3 is TGTGCCAGTAGTCGGCAGGGTATCCAAAACACTGAAGCTTTCTTT. Its translation: CASSRQGIQNTEAFF.

The V and J genes are TRBV7-8 and TRBJ2-2, with a tentative D call TRBD2 (5 bases). Germline V CDR1 and CDR2: SGHVS, FQNEAQ. The CDR3 runs to 18 residues. V shed 1 base and J shed 4 bases, with 19 bases lying between them. As DNA, the CDR3 is TGTGCCAGCAGCTTAGACGTGCCGGTCGTCGGGGTCACCGGGGAGCTGTTTTTT. Translation gives CASSLDVPVVGVTGELFF. The whole variable domain, remainder taken from reference TRBV7-8 and TRBJ2-2, is GAGVSQSPRYKVAKRGQDVALRCDPISGHVSLFWYQQALGQGPEFLTYFQNEAQLDKSGLPSDRFFAERPEGSVSTLKIQRTQQEDSAVYLCASSLDVPVVGVTGELFFGEGSRLTVL.

The chain combines TRBV11-3 with TRBJ2-5; the D gene is possibly TRBD1 (6 bases). Deletions cut 3 bases from V and 1 base from J, with 9 bases between. This CDR3 has 14 residues. CDR1 is SGHNT, CDR2 YENEEA, per germline. This chain's CDR3 is CASSFRDTQETQYF. CDR3 sequence (DNA): TGTGCCAGCAGCTTCCGGGACACCCAAGAGACCCAGTACTTC.

The chain recombines TRBV5-1 with TRBJ2-1, with D perhaps matching TRBD2 (6 bases). Germline lookup yields CDR1 SGHRS and CDR2 YFSETQ. The CDR3 has 15 amino acids. The V gene lost 0 bases and the J gene lost 7 bases, with 14 bases spanning the gap. The CDR3 sequence is CASSLEATSGNEQFF. The CDR3 DNA sequence: TGCGCCAGCAGCTTGGAGGCGACTAGTGGGAATGAGCAGTTCTTC. Using reference TRBV5-1 and TRBJ2-1 for the parts outside the CDR3, the full variable domain is KAGVTQTPRYLIKTRGQQVTLSCSPISGHRSVSWYQQTPGQGLQFLFEYFSETQRNKGNFPGRFSGRQFSNSRSEMNVSTLELGDSALYLCASSLEATSGNEQFFGPGTRLTVL.

The genes are TRBV5-1 and TRBJ2-7; tentatively, D is TRBD2 (5 bases). The V gene's germline CDR1 is SGHRS and CDR2 YFSETQ. The CDR3 runs to 15 residues. V gave up 0 bases and J gave up 5 bases, with 15 bases separating them. The CDR3 nucleotides read TGCGCCAGCAGCTTGGCGGACTTTTGGCAGGACGAGCAGTACTTC. This translates into CASSLADFWQDEQYF.

The V gene is TRBV7-9, the J gene TRBJ2-7; 10 bases match TRBD1. With 2 bases clipped from V and 4 bases from J, the junction kept 2 bases outside the gene matches. This CDR3 comprises 14 residues. CDR1 and CDR2 from the germline V gene are SEHNR and FQNEAQ (reference sequence). The CDR3 bases are TGTGCCAGCAGCTTAAGGGACAGGGGTTACGAGCAGTACTTC. Protein sequence: CASSLRDRGYEQYF.

The chain combines TRBV30 with TRBJ2-1; 8 bases agree with TRBD1. CDR1 GTSNPN and CDR2 SVGIG come from the germline V gene (reference sequence). This CDR3 spans 17 amino acids. Trimming took 2 bases from V and 2 from J; bases not matched to a gene: 11. The CDR3 sequence is CAWSKYRDRNTYNEQFF. The CDR3 nucleotides are TGTGCCTGGAGTAAATACCGGGACAGGAACACCTACAATGAGCAGTTCTTC.

V and J are TRBV28 and TRBJ2-5; no clear D gene. The germline gives CDR1 MDHEN, CDR2 SYDVKM. V shed 4 bases and J shed 10 bases, with 13 bases lying between them. This CDR3 spans 12 amino acids. CDR3 nucleotide sequence: TGTGCCAGCAGTTCGCAGGCTGTCGGCCAGTACTTC. This translates into CASSSQAVGQYF.

The genes are TRBV10-3 and TRBJ2-1; D gene uncertain. The CDR3 sequence is 13 residues long. Germline V CDR1 and CDR2: ENHRY, SYGVKD. V shed 3 bases and J shed 6 bases, with 9 bases lying between them. The CDR3 here is CAISDLKLNEQFF. DNA for the CDR3: TGTGCCATCAGTGACCTCAAACTCAATGAGCAGTTCTTC.

The V and J genes are TRBV7-2 and TRBJ2-5; perhaps TRBD1 as D (5 bases). CDR1 and CDR2 from the germline V gene are SGHTA and FQGNSA. V was cut by 7 bases and J by 4 bases, with 16 bases left in between. The CDR3 is 14 amino acids. CDR3 DNA: TGTGCCAGCATCCTACGGGCAGGGCCAGAGACCCAGTACTTC. Translated, it gives CASILRAGPETQYF.

The J gene is TRBJ2-1, the V gene TRBV9; D gene unclear. The germline V gene encodes CDR1 SGDLS and CDR2 YYNGEE. The CDR3 spans 11 residues. Between the trimmed V and J ends, which lost 3 bases and 10 bases, there was a span of 8 bases. CDR3 protein: CASSAPPEQFF. In DNA form, the CDR3 reads TGTGCCAGCAGCGCCCCCCCGGAGCAGTTCTTC.

The chain carries TRBV29-1 and TRBJ1-6; 8 bases line up with TRBD1. CDR1 SQVTM and CDR2 ANQGSEA come from the germline V gene. The CDR3 is 12 amino acids. V dropped 6 bases and J dropped 12; count of bases not matched to a gene: 7. CDR3 sequence (DNA): TGCAGCGTCGGACAGGGAGGGGAACCCCTCCACTTT. As protein: CSVGQGGEPLHF.

This clone was observed a handful of times. This chain joins TRBV6-1 and TRBJ1-5; 8 bases map to TRBD1. Trimming removed 4 bases from V and 6 bases from J; junction bases left unmatched: 11. The CDR3 length is 16 residues. Looked up from germline, CDR1 is MNHNS and CDR2 is SASEGT. The CDR3 region has the DNA TGTGCCAGCAGTGGCGTCGGACAGGGAGCGAGTCAGCCCCAGCATTTT. Its translation is CASSGVGQGASQPQHF.

The V call is TRBV4-1, the J call TRBJ2-1; TRBD2 might be the D (5 bases). The CDR3 runs 14 residues. V shed 4 bases and J shed 14 bases, with 21 bases lying between them. Germline values: CDR1 MGHRA, CDR2 YSYEKL. CDR3 coding DNA: TGCGCCAGCAGCCCTCTGACCCCCTGGGAGCCTAAGTTCTTC. As protein: CASSPLTPWEPKFF.

Only a few counts were recorded for this clone. The V gene is TRBV5-1, the J gene TRBJ1-1; 9 bases are a match to TRBD1. Germline-derived CDR1 and CDR2 are SGHRS and YFSETQ. Losses at the gene ends were 7 bases for V and 1 base for J; bases not matched to a gene: 2. The CDR3 has 13 amino acids. The CDR3, as DNA: TGCGCCAGCCAGGGACAGGGGAACACTGAAGCTTTCTTT. This sequence encodes CASQGQGNTEAFF.

The rearrangement joins TRBV6-5 to TRBJ1-5; 10 bases are a match to TRBD1. The CDR3 consists of 15 residues. The V and J ends lost 7 bases and 4 bases, in that order; junction bases with no gene match: 7. From germline, CDR1 is MNHEY and CDR2 SVGAGI. This CDR3 reads CASKKKGQGNQPQHF. In DNA, the CDR3 is TGTGCCAGCAAAAAGAAGGGACAGGGGAATCAGCCCCAGCATTTT.

The chain joins TRBV6-1 to TRBJ2-7; D is uncertain. Germline V gene data show CDR1 as MNHNS and CDR2 as SASEGT. The CDR3 loop spans 13 amino acids. Trimming took 3 bases from V and 3 from J, leaving 9 bases between them. The CDR3 sequence is CASSDPFSYEQYF. CDR3 bases: TGTGCCAGCAGTGATCCTTTTAGCTACGAGCAGTACTTC.

This chain connects TRBV5-1 to TRBJ2-7; possible D gene TRBD2, 6 bases. Germline CDR1 and CDR2: SGHRS and YFSETQ. CDR3 size: 15 residues. The V end was cut by 4 bases, the J end by 4 bases, with 18 bases between. The CDR3 coding sequence is TGCGCCAGCAGCCCCGGGACTGCAATGGGGTACGAGCAGTACTTC. Its protein product is CASSPGTAMGYEQYF.

This sequence joins TRBV6-1 and TRBJ1-1; tentatively, D is TRBD1 (6 bases). Trimming took 8 bases from V and 0 from J, leaving 10 bases between them. CDR1 and CDR2 (germline): MNHNS, SASEGT. CDR3 length: 13 residues. The CDR3 DNA sequence: TGTGCCAGCCATACAGGGTTGAACACTGAAGCTTTCTTT. Protein product: CASHTGLNTEAFF.

The chain joins TRBV7-8 to TRBJ1-4, with 9 nucleotides matching TRBD1. In germline, CDR1 is SGHVS, CDR2 FQNEAQ. The CDR3 is 17 residues long. V shed 5 bases, J shed 3 bases, and the junction held 10 bases outside the gene matches. Written as DNA, the CDR3 is TGTGCCAGCAGCCTCGGACAGGGGATCCTTCCTAATGAAAAACTGTTTTTT. The encoded protein is CASSLGQGILPNEKLFF. Supplemented by reference TRBV7-8 and TRBJ1-4, the full variable domain reads GAGVSQSPRYKVAKRGQDVALRCDPISGHVSLFWYQQALGQGPEFLTYFQNEAQLDKSGLPSDRFFAERPEGSVSTLKIQRTQQEDSAVYLCASSLGQGILPNEKLFFGSGTQLSVL.